One and the same sample provided the 26 T cell receptor beta chains below, sequenced in a study of blood T cell repertoires in COVID-19. Data came from immunoSEQ multiplex PCR; TCRdb stores just in-frame clones and leaves some out. In the table there are about 180,000 clones, roughly 88% of which are singletons. The specimen sequenced was PBMCs or T cells enriched from blood (not recorded which). These receptors were obtained from a woman aged 18-35 years who had recovered from COVID-19.

V usage is TRBV4-3 and J usage is TRBJ1-2; D is unresolved. The CDR3 consists of 14 residues. Deletions cut 3 bases from V and 0 bases from J, with 8 bases between. CDR1 is LGHNA, CDR2 YSLEER, per germline. CDR3 region: CASSQALANYGYTF. The CDR3 region has the DNA TGCGCCAGCAGCCAGGCCCTGGCTAACTATGGCTACACCTTC.

V and J are TRBV30 and TRBJ1-1; D call uncertain. The ends were cut back, 5 bases at V and 1 base at J, with 11 bases in the middle. Germline-derived CDR1 and CDR2 are GTSNPN and SVGIG (reference sequence). The CDR3 spans 13 residues. Here the CDR3 reads CAWCRSWNTEAFF. Here the CDR3 DNA reads TGTGCCTGGTGTAGAAGCTGGAACACTGAAGCTTTCTTT.

In DNA form, the CDR3 reads TGTGCCAGCAGCCGAACCACACCCAAGCGGGAGCGGGCGAAGCAGTACTTC. Protein sequence: CASSRTTPKRERAKQYF. The chain combines TRBV3-1 (or the pseudogene TRBV3-2) with TRBJ2-7; 8 bases are shared with TRBD2. CDR1 is LGHDT, CDR2 YNNKEL, per germline (reference sequence). CDR3 size: 17 residues. Germline trimming cut 4 bases from V and 8 bases from J; bases unmatched to any gene: 19.

This clone has only one observation. The chain links TRBV11-2 to TRBJ1-6; 7 bases align to TRBD1. Germline CDR1 is SGHAT and CDR2 is FQNNGV. Losses at the gene ends were 1 base for V and 7 bases for J; bases not matched to a gene: 4. This CDR3 is built from 15 residues. In DNA, the CDR3 is TGTGCCAGCAGCTTAGCCGGGACAGTAAATTCACCCCTCCACTTT. It is translated as CASSLAGTVNSPLHF.

The rearrangement links TRBV14 to TRBJ1-2; TRBD1 aligns across 11 bases. The CDR3 has 15 residues. Germline CDR1 is SGHDN and CDR2 is FVKESK. The V segment lost 5 bases and the J segment 7 bases; nucleotides outside the gene matches: 9. This CDR3 is CASSRLGQGASGYTF. The CDR3 DNA follows: TGTGCCAGCAGCAGGTTAGGACAGGGGGCTTCTGGCTACACCTTC.

This rearrangement joins TRBV2 to TRBJ1-1; D is uncertain. Trimming cost V 8 bases and J 2 bases, with 15 bases left between them. The CDR3 is made up of 14 amino acids. The germline V gene encodes CDR1 SNHLY and CDR2 FYNNEI. The CDR3 protein is CASFGGGSNTEAFF. CDR3 coding DNA: TGTGCCAGCTTCGGCGGTGGTTCTAACACTGAAGCTTTCTTT.

The chain employs TRBV7-9 and TRBJ1-1, with D possibly being TRBD1 (6 bases). Trimming removed 5 bases at V and 4 bases at J, with 17 bases between. This CDR3 has 15 amino acids. In germline, CDR1 is SEHNR, CDR2 FQNEAQ (reference sequence). CDR3 nucleotides: TGTGCCAGCAGCATAACACAGGGAATTGGCACTGAAGCTTTCTTT. It is translated as CASSITQGIGTEAFF.

The CDR3 protein is CASSSPQGARYSEQYF. For the CDR3, the DNA is TGTGCCAGCAGTTCTCCTCAGGGGGCGCGTTATTCCGAGCAGTACTTC. The J gene is TRBJ2-7, the V gene TRBV28; TRBD1 aligns across 8 bases. V shed 4 bases, J shed 6 bases, and the junction held 14 bases outside the gene matches. Germline values: CDR1 MDHEN, CDR2 SYDVKM. This CDR3 region has 16 residues. Filled out from reference TRBV28 and TRBJ2-7, the complete variable domain reads DVKVTQSSRYLVKRTGEKVFLECVQDMDHENMFWYRQDPGLGLRLIYFSYDVKMKEKGDIPEGYSVSREKKERFSLILESASTNQTSMYLCASSSPQGARYSEQYFGPGTRLTVT.

The V call is TRBV2, the J call TRBJ2-3, with 9 bases lining up with TRBD2. The V gene's germline CDR1 is SNHLY and CDR2 FYNNEI. There are 12 residues in the CDR3. CDR3 sequence (DNA): TGTGGGAGCACTAGCGGGACAGATACGCAGTATTTT. Translated, it gives CGSTSGTDTQYF.

This clone was counted a single time. For the CDR3, the DNA is TGTGCCTGGAGTGTGGAAGGGGGCGGACTCGTAGGGAATGAGCAGTTCTTC. It specifies CAWSVEGGGLVGNEQFF. J is TRBJ2-1 and V is TRBV30; 7 bases fit TRBD1. The CDR3 has 17 amino acids. V gave up 0 bases and J gave up 7 bases; unmatched junction bases: 15. Germline loops: CDR1 GTSNPN, CDR2 SVGIG (reference sequence).

The gene calls are TRBV11-2 and TRBJ1-1; D is possibly TRBD1 (5 bases). This CDR3 comprises 13 residues. Trimming left V 0 bases short and J 11 bases short, with 13 bases between. The V gene's germline CDR1 is SGHAT and CDR2 FQNNGV. CDR3 DNA sequence: TGTGCCAGCAGCTTAGAGGGGGGGGTGTATGCTTTCTTT. Translation: CASSLEGGVYAFF.

This clone was seen a handful of times. DNA of the CDR3: TGTGCCAGCCGCCGGGGACAGCCATCTGGAAACACCATATATTTT. It specifies CASRRGQPSGNTIYF. The chain carries TRBV6-5 and TRBJ1-3, with 7 bases matching TRBD1. There are 15 residues in the CDR3. V was clipped by 8 bases and J by 1 base; unmatched bases: 8. The germline gives CDR1 MNHEY, CDR2 SVGAGI.

The chain recombines TRBV20-1 with TRBJ2-7; maybe TRBD1 (5 bases). This CDR3 spans 10 amino acids. Germline values: CDR1 DFQATT, CDR2 SNEGSKA (reference sequence). Trimming cost V 0 bases and J 13 bases, with 10 bases left between them. The CDR3 sequence: CSAREGPRYF. CDR3 bases: TGCAGTGCTAGAGAGGGGCCACGATACTTC.

The chain employs TRBV4-1 and TRBJ1-3; perhaps TRBD1 as D (5 bases). Germline lookup yields CDR1 MGHRA and CDR2 YSYEKL. The CDR3 sequence is 15 residues long. V was pared by 2 bases and J by 7 bases, with 15 bases between. The chain's CDR3 is CASSQSVSGRNTIYF. In DNA, the CDR3 is TGCGCCAGCAGCCAATCCGTGTCAGGGAGGAACACCATATATTTT.

Only a few counts were recorded for this clone. CDR3 DNA: TGTGCCAGCAGCCTGGTAGGCCAGGGGGCCCTTGGATATAATCAGTACTTC. Its translation is CASSLVGQGALGYNQYF. This chain links TRBV28 with TRBJ2-7; 8 nucleotides agree with TRBD1. V lost 6 bases, J lost 10 bases, and 23 bases stayed unmatched. Germline CDR1 MDHEN, CDR2 SYDVKM. The CDR3 runs to 17 residues.

V gene TRBV6-5 combines with J gene TRBJ2-2, with a tentative D call TRBD2 (6 bases). Germline V gives CDR1 MNHEY, CDR2 SVGAGI. V lost 6 bases and J 4 bases, leaving 15 bases between the germline ends. This CDR3 comprises 15 residues. The CDR3 region is CASRTSGVRTGELFF. CDR3 DNA sequence: TGTGCCAGCAGAACCTCGGGGGTTCGCACCGGGGAGCTGTTTTTT.

The chain joins TRBV13 to TRBJ2-1, with 7 nucleotides matching TRBD2. CDR1 is PRHDT and CDR2 is FYEKMQ in the germline V gene (reference sequence). Trimming took 0 bases from V and 10 from J; bases not matched to a gene: 3. The CDR3 runs 13 residues. For the CDR3, the DNA is TGTGCCAGCAGCTTAGGATCCGGGGGGGAGCAGTTCTTC. It encodes CASSLGSGGEQFF. The full variable domain, with the rest looked up from reference TRBV13 and TRBJ2-1, is AAGVIQSPRHLIKEKRETATLKCYPIPRHDTVYWYQQGPGQDPQFLISFYEKMQSDKGSIPDRFSAQQFSDYHSELNMSSLELGDSALYFCASSLGSGGEQFFGPGTRLTVL.

The chain employs TRBV10-3 and TRBJ1-5; 8 nucleotides line up with TRBD1. The CDR3 contains 15 residues. J lost 6 bases, V lost 2 bases, and 6 bases had no gene match. The germline gives CDR1 ENHRY, CDR2 SYGVKD. Here the CDR3 reads CAISEETGVGQPQHF. The CDR3 DNA reads as TGTGCCATCAGTGAGGAGACAGGGGTAGGTCAGCCCCAGCATTTT.

This chain joins TRBV2 and TRBJ2-3, with TRBD2 matching 7 bases. CDR3 length equals 19 residues. V lost 6 bases and J lost 0; bases outside the gene matches: 18. Germline lookup yields CDR1 SNHLY and CDR2 FYNNEI. CDR3 sequence (DNA): TGTGCCAGCAGCCTTTGGGGGGGGGACCAAATTTTTAGCACAGATACGCAGTATTTT. This encodes CASSLWGGDQIFSTDTQYF.

This clone has only a few counts. In nucleotides, the CDR3 is TGTGCCAGCAGAACTCGACAGCCAGTAATTCATCAGCCCCAGCATTTT. Translation gives CASRTRQPVIHQPQHF. The chain has TRBV28 and TRBJ1-5; D possibly corresponds to TRBD1 (5 bases). The CDR3 sequence is 16 residues long. Trimming took 6 bases from V and 5 from J, leaving 20 bases between them. CDR1 and CDR2 from the germline V gene are MDHEN and SYDVKM. Full variable domain (remainder filled in from reference TRBV28 and TRBJ1-5): DVKVTQSSRYLVKRTGEKVFLECVQDMDHENMFWYRQDPGLGLRLIYFSYDVKMKEKGDIPEGYSVSREKKERFSLILESASTNQTSMYLCASRTRQPVIHQPQHFGDGTRLSIL.

The chain recombines TRBV28 with TRBJ2-3; 10 bases match TRBD1. This CDR3 region has 16 residues. The junction had 11 bases not matched to a gene; V was cut back by 10 bases and J by 1 base. Germline V gene lookup returns CDR1 MDHEN and CDR2 SYDVKM. The DNA of the CDR3 is TGTGCCATCTCCGGGGGACAGGGGCAACGCACAGATACGCAGTATTTT. This translates into CAISGGQGQRTDTQYF.

This clone was found once. V usage is TRBV7-8 and J usage is TRBJ2-7; no firm D call. Germline CDR1 and CDR2: SGHVS and FQNEAQ. Trimming took 5 bases from V and 5 from J, leaving 13 bases between them. This CDR3 has 13 amino acids. The CDR3 sequence is CASSPWANNEQYF. The CDR3 nucleotides read TGTGCCAGCAGCCCATGGGCGAACAACGAGCAGTACTTC.

The rearrangement uses TRBV2 and TRBJ2-1; 10 nucleotides match TRBD2. In germline, CDR1 is SNHLY, CDR2 FYNNEI. The CDR3 runs 16 residues. The V segment lost 1 base and the J segment 6 bases; nucleotides outside the gene matches: 6. In DNA, the CDR3 is TGTGCCAGCAGTGAAGGTTTAGCGGGGGGCCTCAATGAGCAGTTCTTC. This codes for CASSEGLAGGLNEQFF.

J is TRBJ1-1 and V is TRBV5-1; 7 positions match TRBD1. The CDR3 sequence is 16 residues long. Germline lookup yields CDR1 SGHRS and CDR2 YFSETQ. Germline trimming cut 3 bases from V and 6 bases from J; bases unmatched to any gene: 14. In nucleotides, the CDR3 is TGCGCCAGCAGCTGGGCCCGACAGGGAAGGAAGTCTGAAGCTTTCTTT. This encodes CASSWARQGRKSEAFF.

CDR3: CAWSAGTGSYEQYF. As DNA, the CDR3 is TGTGCCTGGAGTGCCGGGACAGGGTCCTACGAGCAGTACTTC. The rearrangement links TRBV30 to TRBJ2-7; 9 bases are a match to TRBD1. The CDR3 loop spans 14 amino acids. Germline CDR1 and CDR2: GTSNPN and SVGIG (reference sequence). V gave up 1 base and J gave up 1 base; unmatched junction bases: 2.

The V and J genes are TRBV24-1 and TRBJ2-7; 9 nucleotides align to TRBD1. The length of the CDR3 is 15 residues. The germline CDR1 and CDR2 sequences are KGHDR and SFDVKD. V gave up 4 bases and J gave up 3 bases; unmatched junction bases: 6. CDR3 sequence: CATSDPGQGFYEQYF. The CDR3 nucleotides read TGTGCCACCAGTGACCCGGGACAGGGTTTCTACGAGCAGTACTTC.